Shown below are 23 T cell receptor beta chains from a single sample sequenced in a study of blood T cell repertoires in COVID-19. Assay used: immunoSEQ multiplex PCR; TCRdb lists only in-frame clones, some missing. The sample shows approximately 190,000 clones, 82% of them seen only once. Sequenced sample: peripheral blood. The receptor set was obtained from a woman aged 60-75 years with COVID-19, enrolled during active disease.

This clone was observed a single time. CDR3 nucleotides: TGTGCCAGCAGGCGATCCGGGAGCCTTAAAAACATTCAGTACTTC. As protein: CASRRSGSLKNIQYF. The chain combines TRBV28 with TRBJ2-4, with D tentatively TRBD2 (6 bases). The CDR3 extends over 15 amino acids. Germline CDR1 MDHEN, CDR2 SYDVKM. The V end lost 6 bases, the J end lost 4 bases, and 16 bases lay between the germline ends.

V gene TRBV7-8 combines with J gene TRBJ1-1; no clear D. CDR1 and CDR2 (germline): SGHVS, FQNEAQ. V lost 5 bases and J lost 2, with 15 bases in between. The CDR3 contains 15 residues. CDR3 in DNA: TGTGCCAGCAGCCGAGTGGCAGGCCCAAACACTGAAGCTTTCTTT. Amino acid sequence: CASSRVAGPNTEAFF.

This clone was counted a single time. The CDR3: CASSSRRDSYNSPLHF. The CDR3 region has the DNA TGTGCCAGCAGTTCCAGGCGGGACAGTTATAATTCACCCCTCCACTTT. The V call is TRBV6-5, the J call TRBJ1-6; 7 bases line up with TRBD1. Per germline, CDR1 MNHEY and CDR2 SVGAGI. CDR3 length equals 16 residues. V was pared by 4 bases and J by 4 bases, with 7 bases of the junction left unmatched.

This chain connects TRBV6-4 to TRBJ2-4; D unresolved. V was clipped by 8 bases and J by 0 bases, with 17 bases between them. This CDR3 has 16 residues. Germline values: CDR1 MRHNA, CDR2 SNTAGT. CDR3 bases: TGTGCCAGCGGCCCTTCTTTCCAGATAGCCAAAAACATTCAGTACTTC. Residues: CASGPSFQIAKNIQYF.

The genes are TRBV18 and TRBJ1-2, with D hard to call. The CDR3 runs 13 residues. Trimming cost V 5 bases and J 3 bases, with 10 bases left between them. Germline V gene sequence: CDR1 KGHSH, CDR2 LQKENI. CDR3 loop: CASSTDRDYGYTF. The CDR3 nucleotides are TGTGCCAGCTCAACAGACCGAGACTATGGCTACACCTTC.

The chain joins TRBV7-2 to TRBJ1-4, with TRBD1 matching over 7 bases. Looked up from germline, CDR1 is SGHTA and CDR2 is FQGNSA. Trimming removed 3 bases from V and 3 bases from J; junction bases left unmatched: 1. This CDR3 comprises 14 residues. In DNA, the CDR3 is TGTGCCAGCAGCTTGGGACAGCCTAATGAAAAACTGTTTTTT. Its protein product is CASSLGQPNEKLFF.

The chain's CDR3 is CASSEGWAGRSGNTIYF. Here the CDR3 DNA reads TGTGCCAGCAGTGAAGGATGGGCAGGCCGCTCTGGAAACACCATATATTTT. The chain couples TRBV2 to TRBJ1-3, with D uncertain. The germline V gene has CDR1 SNHLY and CDR2 FYNNEI. The V end lost 1 base, the J end lost 0 bases, and 13 bases lay between the germline ends. The CDR3 sequence is 17 residues long.

The J gene is TRBJ2-1, the V gene TRBV18; the match to TRBD2 covers 7 bases. The CDR3 is made up of 15 amino acids. Germline V gives CDR1 KGHSH, CDR2 LQKENI. The V and J ends lost 3 bases and 7 bases, in that order; junction bases with no gene match: 9. CDR3 sequence (DNA): TGTGCCAGCTCACCGGGGGGGACCCAGATGAATGAGCAGTTCTTC. Amino acid sequence: CASSPGGTQMNEQFF.

This clone appeared once. The genes are TRBV7-9 and TRBJ1-2, with 12 bases that match TRBD1. CDR1 and CDR2 from the germline V gene are SEHNR and FQNEAQ (reference sequence). The trim removed 5 bases at V and 4 bases at J, leaving 17 bases unmatched. The CDR3 extends over 19 amino acids. The CDR3 DNA reads as TGTGCCAGCAGCCCGAATACCCCGGGACAGGGGGCGCGGAGCTATGGCTACACCTTC. Encoded protein: CASSPNTPGQGARSYGYTF. Filled out from reference TRBV7-9 and TRBJ1-2, the complete variable domain reads DTGVSQNPRHKITKRGQNVTFRCDPISEHNRLYWYRQTLGQGPEFLTYFQNEAQLEKSRLLSDRFSAERPKGSFSTLEIQRTEQGDSAMYLCASSPNTPGQGARSYGYTFGSGTRLTVV.

Remarks on this clone: The junction departs from the called germline gene at one end, perhaps through a read error. The rearrangement links TRBV7-7 to TRBJ2-1; D is possibly TRBD1 (5 bases). The germline CDR1 and CDR2 sequences are SSHAT and FNYEAQ (reference sequence). This CDR3 is 15 amino acids long. CDR3 DNA sequence: TGTGCTAGCAGCTTAGACACAGCCAGACCAGGGGAGCAGTTCTTC. It yields the protein CASSLDTARPGEQFF.

The gene calls are TRBV6-5 and TRBJ2-7, with 9 bases lining up with TRBD1. This CDR3 is 14 amino acids long. Germline CDR1 is MNHEY and CDR2 is SVGAGI. V was pared by 5 bases and J by 4 bases, with 6 bases of the junction left unmatched. DNA for the CDR3: TGTGCCAGCAGTATGGGACAGGGTCGATACGAGCAGTACTTC. Translating it yields CASSMGQGRYEQYF.

V usage is TRBV11-2 and J usage is TRBJ2-3; 9 bases map to TRBD2. CDR3 length: 15 residues. CDR1 is SGHAT and CDR2 is FQNNGV in the germline V gene. V shed 1 base and J 4 bases; nucleotides not matched to a gene: 3. The CDR3 loop is CASSLVAGAPDTQYF. The CDR3 bases are TGTGCCAGCAGCTTAGTAGCGGGAGCCCCAGATACGCAGTATTTT.

This clone was seen only once. This rearrangement joins TRBV27 to TRBJ1-4; D perhaps matches TRBD1 (6 bases). Germline CDR1 MNHEY, CDR2 SMNVEV (reference sequence). Trimming took 5 bases from V and 2 from J, leaving 9 bases between them. The CDR3 sequence is 14 residues long. This CDR3 reads CASSITGTNEKLFF. DNA for the CDR3: TGTGCCAGCAGTATCACAGGGACTAATGAAAAACTGTTTTTT. The full variable domain, its missing parts supplied by reference TRBV27 and TRBJ1-4, is EAQVTQNPRYLITVTGKKLTVTCSQNMNHEYMSWYRQDPGLGLRQIYYSMNVEVTDKGDVPEGYKVSRKEKRNFPLILESPSPNQTSLYFCASSITGTNEKLFFGSGTQLSVL.

Comments on this clone: Additional DNA sequences in this sample encode the identical CDR3. V usage is TRBV5-5 and J usage is TRBJ1-4; tentative D call: TRBD1 (6 bases). The germline V gene has CDR1 SGHKS and CDR2 YYEKEE (reference sequence). V was trimmed by 4 bases and J by 2 bases, leaving 12 bases between them. The CDR3 spans 15 residues. The DNA of the CDR3 is TGTGCCAGCAGCCTGACAGGTCTTACTAATGAAAAACTGTTTTTT. Encoded protein: CASSLTGLTNEKLFF.

The chain carries TRBV19 and TRBJ1-1; a possible D gene is TRBD1 (5 bases). Germline V gene data show CDR1 as LNHDA and CDR2 as SQIVND (reference sequence). The CDR3 contains 10 residues. The V end lost 8 bases, the J end lost 6 bases, and 7 bases lay between the germline ends. This CDR3 reads CASQGPEAFF. The CDR3 DNA is TGTGCCAGTCAGGGCCCTGAAGCTTTCTTT.

The chain recombines TRBV5-4 with TRBJ1-1, with D unresolved. The CDR3 totals 11 residues. The ends were cut back, 2 bases at V and 8 bases at J, with 7 bases in the middle. Per germline, CDR1 SGHNT and CDR2 YYREEE (reference sequence). The CDR3: CASSFREEAFF. The CDR3 DNA reads as TGTGCCAGCAGCTTTCGGGAAGAAGCTTTCTTT.

This clone has a single count. This chain joins TRBV4-2 and TRBJ1-5; D uncertain. Germline V gene lookup returns CDR1 LGHNA and CDR2 YNFKEQ. This CDR3 is 15 amino acids long. The ends were cut back, 1 base at V and 7 bases at J, with 14 bases in the middle. CDR3 in amino acids: CASSQGTGEYQPQHF. The DNA for the CDR3 is TGTGCCAGCAGCCAAGGAACGGGAGAGTACCAGCCCCAGCATTTT.

The chain employs TRBV5-1 and TRBJ2-1, with 8 positions matching TRBD2. The CDR3 length is 15 residues. From germline, CDR1 is SGHRS and CDR2 YFSETQ. J lost 8 bases, V lost 4 bases, and 11 bases had no gene match. This chain's CDR3 is CASSPGLVAMDEQFF. The CDR3, as DNA: TGCGCCAGCAGCCCGGGACTAGTGGCGATGGATGAGCAGTTCTTC.

This clone has more than one count but fewer than ten. The J gene is TRBJ2-4, the V gene TRBV28, with 9 bases that match TRBD2. The germline gives CDR1 MDHEN, CDR2 SYDVKM. The CDR3 sequence is 16 residues long. The ends lost 5 bases at V and 0 bases at J; junction bases unmatched: 5. The chain's CDR3 is CASSGAGGLAKNIQYF. The CDR3 DNA reads TGTGCCAGCAGTGGCGCGGGGGGGTTAGCCAAAAACATTCAGTACTTC. Supplemented by reference TRBV28 and TRBJ2-4, the full variable domain reads DVKVTQSSRYLVKRTGEKVFLECVQDMDHENMFWYRQDPGLGLRLIYFSYDVKMKEKGDIPEGYSVSREKKERFSLILESASTNQTSMYLCASSGAGGLAKNIQYFGAGTRLSVL.

This rearrangement joins TRBV10-3 to TRBJ1-2; D unclear. The ends were cut back, 6 bases at V and 4 bases at J, with 18 bases in the middle. CDR3 size: 15 residues. Germline CDR1 reads ENHRY; CDR2 reads SYGVKD. Written as DNA, the CDR3 is TGTGCCATCAGGCCCGATCAGGCAGGCCTCTATGGCTACACCTTC. It codes for CAIRPDQAGLYGYTF.

The rearrangement links TRBV6-1 to TRBJ1-4, with D unclear. Germline-derived CDR1 and CDR2 are MNHNS and SASEGT. The CDR3 is 15 residues long. Deletions cut 2 bases from V and 7 bases from J, with 14 bases between. This CDR3 reads CASSEMGGIREKLFF. As DNA, the CDR3 is TGTGCCAGCAGTGAAATGGGAGGTATTCGTGAAAAACTGTTTTTT.

The J gene is TRBJ2-5, the V gene TRBV29-1; D may be TRBD1 (5 bases). Trimming left V 6 bases short and J 8 bases short, with 19 bases between. The CDR3 is made up of 13 amino acids. Germline values: CDR1 SQVTM, CDR2 ANQGSEA. CDR3 region: CSVVDLQGSTQYF. CDR3 bases: TGCAGCGTGGTAGATCTCCAGGGTAGCACCCAGTACTTC.

The V and J genes are TRBV27 and TRBJ1-6; 11 nucleotides match TRBD1. CDR1 is MNHEY, CDR2 SMNVEV, per germline (reference sequence). Trimming took 5 bases from V and 10 from J; bases not matched to a gene: 10. The CDR3 is 16 residues long. The CDR3 reads CASSPYGQGAKSPLHF. In DNA, the CDR3 is TGTGCCAGCAGTCCCTACGGACAGGGGGCGAAGTCACCCCTCCACTTT.